The rows below give T cell receptor beta chains drawn from one sample of a study of PD-1 blockade in classical Hodgkin lymphoma. The table came from immunoSEQ multiplex PCR; TCRdb's copy has only in-frame clones and leaves some out. The sample shows tens of thousands of clones, about three quarters of them seen only once. The sequences come from peripheral blood mononuclear cells (PBMCs), collected at baseline. These receptors all come from a human donor with classical Hodgkin lymphoma. Both conserved end residues are part of each CDR3. The D gene is left open where the match is weak. Part of the rows lack a size; the others show once, few, many or a class for expanded clones.

>-|15|TRBV11-2|-|TRBJ2-5
CASSLSSGVQWTQYF
TGTGCCAGCAGCTTAAGCTCGGGGGTACAGTGGACCCAGTACTTC
>-|15|TRBV5-1|TRBD1|TRBJ1-2
CASNLGTDRGTGYTF
TGCGCCAGCAATCTAGGGACAGACAGGGGTACGGGCTACACCTTC
>-|16|TRBV4-2|TRBD2|TRBJ2-7
CASSQDQLAGTYEQYF
TGTGCCAGCAGCCAAGATCAGCTAGCGGGCACCTACGAGCAGTACTTC
>-|23|TRBV28|TRBD2|TRBJ2-5
CASRPLPGGRFRQSGPGKETQYF
TGTGCCAGCAGGCCACTTCCGGGGGGGCGGTTCCGGCAATCTGGCCCGGGGAAAGAGACCCAGTACTTC
>-|15|TRBV7-2|TRBD2|TRBJ2-3
CASSDGRGFTDTQYF
TGTGCCAGCAGCGACGGGAGGGGTTTCACAGATACGCAGTATTTT
>-|17|TRBV5-6|-|TRBJ1-6
CASIQGGTLNYNSPLHF
TGTGCCAGCATCCAAGGGGGAACCCTTAACTATAATTCACCCCTCCACTTT
>few|13|TRBV11-2|-|TRBJ2-3
CASRQSRTDTQYF
TGTGCCAGCAGGCAGAGCCGCACAGATACGCAGTATTTT
>-|18|TRBV7-9|-|TRBJ1-4
CASSQDLTPWGLDEKLFF
TGTGCCAGCAGCCAAGATTTAACTCCGTGGGGGCTGGATGAAAAACTGTTTTTT
>-|12|TRBV7-2|TRBD2|TRBJ2-1
CASSLIAGEQFF
TGTGCCAGCAGCTTAATAGCGGGTGAGCAGTTCTTC
>-|17|TRBV5-1|TRBD2|TRBJ2-1
CASSWISGRGSYNEQFF
TGCGCCAGCAGCTGGATTAGCGGGAGGGGCTCCTACAATGAGCAGTTCTTC
>-|12|TRBV6-1|-|TRBJ2-7
CATSDTTYEQYF
TGTGCCACCTCGGACACGACCTACGAGCAGTACTTC
>-|15|TRBV5-6|-|TRBJ1-5
CASSLSGGGNQPQHF
TGTGCCAGCAGCTTATCAGGAGGTGGCAATCAGCCCCAGCATTTT
>-|14|TRBV12-2|-|TRBJ2-5
CASRFQTRVETQYF
TGTGCAAGTCGCTTCCAGACTAGGGTAGAGACCCAGTACTTC
>-|17|TRBV4-3|TRBD2|TRBJ2-3
CASSQDGAGLAGDTQYF
TGCGCCAGCAGCCAAGATGGCGCCGGACTAGCAGGGGATACGCAGTATTTT
>-|14|TRBV7-2|-|TRBJ1-2
CASSLLQGQDGYTF
TGTGCCAGCAGCTTATTGCAGGGGCAGGATGGCTACACCTTC
>few|15|TRBV4-1|TRBD1|TRBJ2-7
CASSQVETGGYEQYF
TGCGCCAGCAGCCAAGTTGAGACAGGGGGTTACGAGCAGTACTTC
>-|15|TRBV7-2|TRBD2|TRBJ2-7
CASSLLSGGPHEQYF
TGTGCCAGCAGCTTATTGTCGGGAGGGCCCCACGAGCAGTACTTC
>few|14|TRBV7-2|-|TRBJ1-1
CASRTGPRDTEAFF
TGTGCCAGCAGAACAGGGCCGAGGGACACTGAAGCTTTCTTT
>-|17|TRBV5-4|TRBD2|TRBJ2-7
CASSLGSGGLARYEQYF
TGTGCCAGCAGCTTGGGATCGGGGGGACTAGCGAGATACGAGCAGTACTTC